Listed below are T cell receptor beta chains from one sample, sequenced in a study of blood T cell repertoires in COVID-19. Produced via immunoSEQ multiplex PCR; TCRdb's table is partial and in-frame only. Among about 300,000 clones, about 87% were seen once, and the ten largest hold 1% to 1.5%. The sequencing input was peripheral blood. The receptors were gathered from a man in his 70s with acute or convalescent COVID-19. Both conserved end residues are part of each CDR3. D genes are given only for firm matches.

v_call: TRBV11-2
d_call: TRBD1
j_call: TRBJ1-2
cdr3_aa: CASSLYDRGYGYTF
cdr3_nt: TGTGCCAGCAGCTTATACGACAGGGGATATGGCTACACCTTC

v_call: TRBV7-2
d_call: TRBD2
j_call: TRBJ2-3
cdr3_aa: CASSSGLAGSAGTDTQYF
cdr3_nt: TGTGCCAGCAGCTCCGGACTAGCGGGGTCGGCAGGCACAGATACGCAGTATTTT

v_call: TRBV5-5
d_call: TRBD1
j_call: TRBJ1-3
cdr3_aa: CASSLADRGNTIYF
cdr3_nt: TGTGCCAGCAGCTTGGCGGACAGGGGAAACACCATATATTTT

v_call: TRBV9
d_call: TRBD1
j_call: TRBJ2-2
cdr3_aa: CASSPRGTANTGELFF
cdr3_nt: TGTGCCAGCAGCCCGAGAGGGACAGCGAACACCGGGGAGCTGTTTTTT

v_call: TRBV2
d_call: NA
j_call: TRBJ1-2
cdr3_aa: CASSEWQGNGYTF
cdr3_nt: TGTGCCAGCAGTGAATGGCAGGGGAACGGCTACACCTTC

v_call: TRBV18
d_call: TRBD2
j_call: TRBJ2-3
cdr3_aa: CASSPRGGGSTDTQYF
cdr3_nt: TGTGCCAGCTCACCACGCGGGGGGGGTAGCACAGATACGCAGTATTTT

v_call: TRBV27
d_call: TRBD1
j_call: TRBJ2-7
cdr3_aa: CASSLLPRTGGRSGQYF
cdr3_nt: TGTGCCAGCAGTTTATTACCCCGGACAGGGGGCCGTAGCGGGCAGTACTTC

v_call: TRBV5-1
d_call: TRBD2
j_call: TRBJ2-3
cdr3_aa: CASSPWGSRSGRALGDTQYF
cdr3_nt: TGCGCCAGCAGCCCATGGGGAAGCCGCAGCGGGAGGGCCCTCGGAGATACGCAGTATTTT

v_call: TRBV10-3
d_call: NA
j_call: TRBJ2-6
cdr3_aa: CAISEGDSRGANVLTF
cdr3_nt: TGTGCCATCAGTGAGGGTGACAGTCGAGGGGCCAACGTCCTGACTTTC

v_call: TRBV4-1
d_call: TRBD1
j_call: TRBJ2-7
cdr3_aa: CASSVMLGQGMNEQYF
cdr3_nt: TGCGCCAGCAGCGTAATGCTGGGACAGGGGATGAACGAGCAGTACTTC